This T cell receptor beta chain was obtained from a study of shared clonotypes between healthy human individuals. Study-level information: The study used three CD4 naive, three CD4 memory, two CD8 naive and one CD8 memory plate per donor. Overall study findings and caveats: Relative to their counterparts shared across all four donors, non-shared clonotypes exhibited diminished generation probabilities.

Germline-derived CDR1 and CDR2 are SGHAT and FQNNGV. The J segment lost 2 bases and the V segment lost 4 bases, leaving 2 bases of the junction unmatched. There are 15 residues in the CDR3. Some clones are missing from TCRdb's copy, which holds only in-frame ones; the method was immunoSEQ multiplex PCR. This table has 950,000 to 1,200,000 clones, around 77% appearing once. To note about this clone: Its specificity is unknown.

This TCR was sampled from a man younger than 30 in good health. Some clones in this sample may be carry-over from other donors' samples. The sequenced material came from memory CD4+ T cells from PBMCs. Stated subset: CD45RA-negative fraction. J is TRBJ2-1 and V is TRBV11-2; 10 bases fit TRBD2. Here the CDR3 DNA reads TGTGCCAGCAGCTCAGCGGGAGGGGCCTACAATGAGCAGTTCTTC. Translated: CASSSAGGAYNEQFF.